The following is a T cell receptor beta chain sequence with its context. The sample is drawn from a study of blood T cell repertoires in COVID-19. The V end lost 0 bases, the J end lost 6 bases, and 9 bases lay between the germline ends. This CDR3 comprises 13 residues. Per germline, CDR1 SGHRS and CDR2 YFSETQ. Authors' methods: Reference gene primer amplification gave nucleated cell count estimates. Data came from immunoSEQ multiplex PCR; TCRdb stores just in-frame clones and leaves some out. V and J calls and clone size are copied from that table; D and trimming were computed from the DNA. The sample holds 250,000 or so clones; about four fifths are singletons and the top ten take roughly 10%.

The chain joins TRBV5-1 to TRBJ1-2, with a tentative D call TRBD1 (6 bases). The clonotype originates from an older man with acute or convalescent COVID-19. Sequenced: peripheral blood. The CDR3 protein is CASSLEWTDGYTF. The CDR3, as DNA: TGCGCCAGCAGCTTGGAATGGACAGATGGCTACACCTTC.